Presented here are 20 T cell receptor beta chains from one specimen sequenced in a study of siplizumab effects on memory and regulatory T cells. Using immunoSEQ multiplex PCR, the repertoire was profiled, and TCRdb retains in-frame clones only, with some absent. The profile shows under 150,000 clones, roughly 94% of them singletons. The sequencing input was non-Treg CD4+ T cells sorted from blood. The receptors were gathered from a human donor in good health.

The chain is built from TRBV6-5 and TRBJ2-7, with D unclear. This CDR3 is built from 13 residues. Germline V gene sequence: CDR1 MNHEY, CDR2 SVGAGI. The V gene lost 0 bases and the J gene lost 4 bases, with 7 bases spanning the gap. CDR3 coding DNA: TGTGCCAGCAGTTACTCGGGCAGATACGAGCAGTACTTC. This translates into CASSYSGRYEQYF.

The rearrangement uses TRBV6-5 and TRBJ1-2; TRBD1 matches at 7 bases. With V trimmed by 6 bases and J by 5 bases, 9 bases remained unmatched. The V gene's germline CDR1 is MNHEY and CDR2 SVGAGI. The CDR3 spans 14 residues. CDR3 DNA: TGTGCCAGCAGAGAGACAGGGCTGACATATGGCTACACCTTC. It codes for CASRETGLTYGYTF.

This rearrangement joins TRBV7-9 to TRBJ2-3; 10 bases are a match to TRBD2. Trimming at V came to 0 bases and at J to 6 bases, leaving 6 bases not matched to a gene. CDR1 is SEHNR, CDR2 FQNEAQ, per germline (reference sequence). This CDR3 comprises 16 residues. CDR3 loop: CASSLALAGDLDTQYF. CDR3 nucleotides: TGTGCCAGCAGCTTAGCCCTAGCGGGAGATTTGGATACGCAGTATTTT.

The CDR3 sequence: CASSQEVWGAANTGELFF. CDR3 sequence (DNA): TGCGCCAGCAGCCAAGAGGTTTGGGGGGCAGCTAACACCGGGGAGCTGTTTTTT. The rearrangement links TRBV4-1 to TRBJ2-2; the D gene could be TRBD1 or TRBD2 (6 bases each). Germline V gives CDR1 MGHRA, CDR2 YSYEKL. Trimming stripped 0 bases from V and 2 bases from J, with 16 bases between. The CDR3 is made up of 18 amino acids.

CDR3: CASSLGTTEAFF. CDR3 nucleotide sequence: TGTGCCAGCAGCTTGGGTACGACTGAAGCTTTCTTT. The chain carries TRBV11-1 and TRBJ1-1; D not resolved. The CDR3 has 12 residues. V lost 3 bases to trimming and J lost 5 bases, with 7 bases between them. The germline V gene encodes CDR1 SGHAT and CDR2 FQDESV (reference sequence).

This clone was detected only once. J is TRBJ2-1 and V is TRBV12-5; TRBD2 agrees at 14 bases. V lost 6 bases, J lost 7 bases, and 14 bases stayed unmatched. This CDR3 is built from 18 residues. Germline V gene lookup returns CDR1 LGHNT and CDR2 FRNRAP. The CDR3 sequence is CASGSGTSGGLFENEQFF. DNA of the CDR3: TGTGCTAGTGGCTCCGGGACTAGCGGGGGACTGTTCGAGAATGAGCAGTTCTTC.

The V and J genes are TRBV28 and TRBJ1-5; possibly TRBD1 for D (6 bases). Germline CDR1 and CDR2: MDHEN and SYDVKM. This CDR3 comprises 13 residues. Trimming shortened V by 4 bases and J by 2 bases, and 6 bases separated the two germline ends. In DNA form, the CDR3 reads TGTGCCAGCAGTTGGACAGGCAATCAGCCCCAGCATTTT. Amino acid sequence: CASSWTGNQPQHF.

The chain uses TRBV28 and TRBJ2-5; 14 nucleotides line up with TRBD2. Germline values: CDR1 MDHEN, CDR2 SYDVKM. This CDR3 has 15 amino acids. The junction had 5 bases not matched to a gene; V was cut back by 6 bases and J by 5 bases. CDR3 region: CASRGLAGEDETQYF. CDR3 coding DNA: TGTGCCAGCAGGGGACTAGCGGGAGAAGATGAGACCCAGTACTTC.

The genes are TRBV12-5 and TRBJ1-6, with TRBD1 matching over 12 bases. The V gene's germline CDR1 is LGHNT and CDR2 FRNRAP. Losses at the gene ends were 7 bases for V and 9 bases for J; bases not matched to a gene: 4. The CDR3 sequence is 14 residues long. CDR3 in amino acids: CASDSGQGASPLHF. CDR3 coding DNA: TGTGCTAGTGATTCGGGACAGGGGGCTTCACCCCTCCACTTT.

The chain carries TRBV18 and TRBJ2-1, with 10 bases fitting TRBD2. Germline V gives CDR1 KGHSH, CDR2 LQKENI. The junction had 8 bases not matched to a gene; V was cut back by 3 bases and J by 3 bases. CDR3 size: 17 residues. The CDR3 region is CASSPLAGVQLYNEQFF. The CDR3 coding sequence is TGTGCCAGCTCACCGCTAGCGGGAGTACAACTCTACAATGAGCAGTTCTTC.

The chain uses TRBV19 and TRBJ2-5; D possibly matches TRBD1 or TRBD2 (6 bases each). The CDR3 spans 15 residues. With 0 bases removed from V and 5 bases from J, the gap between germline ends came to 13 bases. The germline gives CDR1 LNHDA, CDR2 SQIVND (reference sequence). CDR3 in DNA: TGTGCCAGTAGTATAGAGAGGGGGGCCAGGGAGACCCAGTACTTC. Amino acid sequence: CASSIERGARETQYF.

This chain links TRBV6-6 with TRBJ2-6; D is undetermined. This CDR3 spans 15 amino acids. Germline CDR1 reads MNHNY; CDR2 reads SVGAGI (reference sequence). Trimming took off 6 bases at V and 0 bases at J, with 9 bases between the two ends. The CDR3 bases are TGTGCCAGCAGGATAACAGTCTCTGGGGCCAACGTCCTGACTTTC. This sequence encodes CASRITVSGANVLTF.

CDR3: CASRLGGNNQPQHF. CDR3 sequence (DNA): TGTGCCAGCAGGTTGGGAGGGAACAATCAGCCCCAGCATTTT. This chain uses TRBV2 with TRBJ1-5; D not certain. Trimming left V 6 bases short and J 3 bases short, with 12 bases between. The CDR3 is made up of 14 amino acids. Germline V lookup: CDR1 SNHLY, CDR2 FYNNEI.

The DNA for the CDR3 is TGTGCCAGTAGGGATGGACTAGCGGACGTCAATGAGCAGTTCTTC. This gives the protein CASRDGLADVNEQFF. The chain recombines TRBV19 with TRBJ2-1, with 10 bases aligning to TRBD2. Unmatched junction bases numbered 8, after V lost 6 bases and J lost 6 bases. Per germline, CDR1 LNHDA and CDR2 SQIVND (reference sequence). This CDR3 has 15 residues.

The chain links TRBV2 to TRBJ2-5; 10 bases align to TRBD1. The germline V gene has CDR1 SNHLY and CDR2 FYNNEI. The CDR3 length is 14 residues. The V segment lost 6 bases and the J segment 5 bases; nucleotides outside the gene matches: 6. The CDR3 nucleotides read TGTGCCAGCAGGACAGGGGGCGCGGGGGAGACCCAGTACTTC. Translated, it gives CASRTGGAGETQYF.

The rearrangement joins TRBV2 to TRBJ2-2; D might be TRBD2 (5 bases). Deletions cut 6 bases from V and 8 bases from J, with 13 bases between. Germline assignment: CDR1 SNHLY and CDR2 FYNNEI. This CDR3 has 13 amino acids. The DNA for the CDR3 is TGTGCCAGCAGCGTTAGTCGAGGGGGGGAGCTGTTTTTT. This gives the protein CASSVSRGGELFF.

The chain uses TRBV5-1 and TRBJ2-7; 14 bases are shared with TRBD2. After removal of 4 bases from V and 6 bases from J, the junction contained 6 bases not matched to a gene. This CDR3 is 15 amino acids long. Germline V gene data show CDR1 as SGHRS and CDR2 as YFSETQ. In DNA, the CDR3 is TGCGCCAGCAGCACGATCGGACTAGCGGGAGGCGAGCAGTACTTC. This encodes CASSTIGLAGGEQYF.

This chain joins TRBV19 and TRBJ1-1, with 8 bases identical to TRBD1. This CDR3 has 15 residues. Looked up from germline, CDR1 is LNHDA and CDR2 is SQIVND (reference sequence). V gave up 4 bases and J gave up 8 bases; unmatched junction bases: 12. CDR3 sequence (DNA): TGTGCCAGTAGTACTACCGGGACAGGCGTGTGGGAAGCTTTCTTT. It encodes CASSTTGTGVWEAFF.

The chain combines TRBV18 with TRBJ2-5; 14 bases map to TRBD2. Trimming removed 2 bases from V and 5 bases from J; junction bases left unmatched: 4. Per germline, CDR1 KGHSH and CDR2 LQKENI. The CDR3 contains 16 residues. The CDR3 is CASSPSRTSGGETQYF. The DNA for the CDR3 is TGTGCCAGCTCACCATCGAGGACTAGCGGGGGGGAGACCCAGTACTTC.

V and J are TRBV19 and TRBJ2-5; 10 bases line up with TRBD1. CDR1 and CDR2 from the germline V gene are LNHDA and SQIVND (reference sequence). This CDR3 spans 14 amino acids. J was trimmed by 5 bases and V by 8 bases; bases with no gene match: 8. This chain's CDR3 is CASGGGQGYETQYF. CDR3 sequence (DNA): TGTGCCAGTGGGGGGGGACAGGGGTACGAGACCCAGTACTTC.